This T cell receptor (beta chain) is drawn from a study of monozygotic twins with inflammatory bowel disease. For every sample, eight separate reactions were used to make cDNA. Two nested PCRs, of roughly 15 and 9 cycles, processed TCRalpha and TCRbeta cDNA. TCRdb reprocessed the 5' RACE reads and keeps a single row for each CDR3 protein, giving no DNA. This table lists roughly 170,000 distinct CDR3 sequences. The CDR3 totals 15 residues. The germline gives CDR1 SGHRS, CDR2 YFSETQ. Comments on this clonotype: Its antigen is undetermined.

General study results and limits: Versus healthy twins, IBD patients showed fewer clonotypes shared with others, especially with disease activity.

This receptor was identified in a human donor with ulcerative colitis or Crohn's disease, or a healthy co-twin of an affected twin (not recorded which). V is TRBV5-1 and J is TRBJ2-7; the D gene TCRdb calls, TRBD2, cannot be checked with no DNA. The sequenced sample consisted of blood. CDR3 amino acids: CASSPTSGGIYEQYF.